This record covers a single T cell receptor (beta chain). This sample was taken from a study of CD8 T cells in Susac syndrome. It was with random hexamers that 0.5 to 1 ug RNA was reverse transcribed. The amplification used immunoSEQ multiplex PCR on TCR beta CDR3; it spanned 54 Vbeta and 13 Jbeta. TCRdb reanalysed the immunoSEQ multiplex PCR reads using MiXCR and keeps one entry per CDR3 protein. The sample consists of approximately 130,000 distinct CDR3 sequences, around nine tenths of them appearing once. Sequencing of TCR beta was performed on blood CD8+ and CD4+ T cells. The CD8+ and CD4+ T cells were negatively isolated, with the TEMRA cells enriched by FACS. The CDR3 length is 14 residues. Germline values: CDR1 DFQATT, CDR2 SNEGSKA (reference sequence). With 3 bases clipped from V and 7 bases from J, the junction kept 7 bases outside the gene matches.

The sequence derives from a human donor with multiple sclerosis. The chain carries TRBV20-1 and TRBJ1-3; 9 bases map to TRBD1. Sample: CD8+ T cells from PBMCs. CDR3 DNA sequence: TGCAGTGCTAGTTCAGGGACAGGGTGGAACACCATATATTTT. As protein: CSASSGTGWNTIYF.